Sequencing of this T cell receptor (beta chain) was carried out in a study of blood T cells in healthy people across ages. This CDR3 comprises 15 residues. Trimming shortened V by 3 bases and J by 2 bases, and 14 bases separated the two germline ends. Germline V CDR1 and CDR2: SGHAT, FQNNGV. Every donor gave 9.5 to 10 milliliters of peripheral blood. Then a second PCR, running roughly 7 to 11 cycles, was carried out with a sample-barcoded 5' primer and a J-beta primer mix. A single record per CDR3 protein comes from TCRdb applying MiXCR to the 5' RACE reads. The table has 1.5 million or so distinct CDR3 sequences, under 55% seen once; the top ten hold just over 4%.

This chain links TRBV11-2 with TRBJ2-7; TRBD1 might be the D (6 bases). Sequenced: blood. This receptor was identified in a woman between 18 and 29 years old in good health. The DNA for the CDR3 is TGTGCCAGCAGCTTGTCAGGGGAGTCCCCCTACGAGCAGTACTTC. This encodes CASSLSGESPYEQYF.